This T cell receptor beta chain came from a study of T cells in localized non-small cell lung cancer. Study conclusions and caveats: Adjacent uninvolved lung had the highest clonality, suggesting focused antigen responses. Because sequencing included only one region (of the tumor), heterogeneity remains possible. Across samples, adjacent lung featured a median roughly 61 of the top 100 tumor clones. Elevated circulating T cell density in blood was associated with longer overall survival.

Generated by immunoSEQ multiplex PCR, the TCRdb table keeps only in-frame clones and is missing some. The sample lists 55,000 to 80,000 clones; approximately 84% were seen once. This clone was counted between two and nine times. Its target is unknown. CDR3 length: 13 amino acids. Per the germline V gene, CDR1 is SGHTA and CDR2 is FQGTGA. Trimming removed 2 bases at V and 7 bases at J, with 6 bases between. The source of this sequence is a female donor over 55 with stage I lung adenocarcinoma. Sequencing was performed on peripheral blood, taken before any cancer treatment. The rearrangement uses TRBV7-3 and TRBJ1-6; no firm D call. CDR3 nucleotide sequence: TGTGCCAGCAGCTTAGATGGAAATTCACCCCTCCACTTT. This sequence encodes CASSLDGNSPLHF.